This is a list of T cell receptor beta chains from one sample in a study of blood T cell repertoires in COVID-19. Only in-frame clones appear in the TCRdb table, and some are missing; sequencing was by immunoSEQ multiplex PCR. This table has around 45,000 clones, 85% to 90% appearing once. The sequencing input was peripheral blood. The source is a human donor in a cohort sampled during active COVID-19. Each CDR3 is given without its conserved first and last residue. D genes are given only for firm matches. Only some rows state a clone size, as once, few, many or a class for expanded clones.

ASSQGFGGRQETQY	TRBV3-1/TRBV3-2	TRBJ2-5	-	-
SAVWGGRDTGELF	TRBV29-1	TRBJ2-2	-	-
ASSQDRPLNNSPLH	TRBV7-2	TRBJ1-6	TRBD1	-
ASTYGQGKPEAF	TRBV3-1/TRBV3-2	TRBJ1-1	TRBD1	-
ASSLQAGAAETQY	TRBV7-3	TRBJ2-5	TRBD2	-
ASSLAGGPTDTQY	TRBV7-6	TRBJ2-3	-	-
ASSVQGQGKYEQY	TRBV9	TRBJ2-7	TRBD1	-
ASSVTGTGAGSPLH	TRBV9	TRBJ1-6	TRBD1	once
ASSQSEGVEYNEQF	TRBV4-1	TRBJ2-1	-	-
ASSTGGIGYT	TRBV19	TRBJ1-2	-	-
ASSQDSAGFDTGELF	TRBV4-2	TRBJ2-2	-	-
ASRGTGEEQY	TRBV9	TRBJ2-7	TRBD1	few
ASSLGVAGASSYNEQF	TRBV27	TRBJ2-1	TRBD2	-
ATDSGHFSNQPQH	TRBV6-5	TRBJ1-5	-	-
ASSQGGGTDTQY	TRBV3-1/TRBV3-2	TRBJ2-3	-	-
ASSQERATGNTIY	TRBV14	TRBJ1-3	-	-
ASSLVEGGNYGYT	TRBV5-1	TRBJ1-2	-	-
ASSHETGPPYEQY	TRBV4-3	TRBJ2-7	TRBD1	-
ASSPSGLVA	TRBV7-2	TRBJ1-2	-	-
ASSTYLGYT	TRBV19	TRBJ1-2	-	few
ASSFSRMESGELF	TRBV5-1	TRBJ2-2	-	-
ASSYPRGTEAF	TRBV6-5	TRBJ1-1	-	once
ASSPISSRRGAIHEQY	TRBV5-6	TRBJ2-7	-	-
ASSLGAEQY	TRBV12-3/TRBV12-4	TRBJ2-7	-	-
SVGQINEKLF	TRBV29-1	TRBJ1-4	-	-
ASREFSGGAYEQY	TRBV2	TRBJ2-7	TRBD2	-
ASSLEYRGADGYT	TRBV7-9	TRBJ1-2	TRBD1	-
ASSDEETQY	TRBV2	TRBJ2-5	-	-
ASSWSGGNTYEQY	TRBV5-1	TRBJ2-7	TRBD2	-
ASSIRGPGQGSYEQY	TRBV19	TRBJ2-7	TRBD1	-
ASSVARGGTTDTQY	TRBV9	TRBJ2-3	TRBD2	-